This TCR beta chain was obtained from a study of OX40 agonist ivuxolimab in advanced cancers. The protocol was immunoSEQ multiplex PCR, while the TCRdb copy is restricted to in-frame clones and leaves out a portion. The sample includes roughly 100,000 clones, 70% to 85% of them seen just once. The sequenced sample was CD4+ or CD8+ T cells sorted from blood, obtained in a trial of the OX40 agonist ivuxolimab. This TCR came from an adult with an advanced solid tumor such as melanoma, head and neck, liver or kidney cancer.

CDR3 region: CASSSYSSHGRVGANVLTF. In DNA, the CDR3 is TGTGCCAGCAGCTCCTATTCCTCCCACGGACGGGTTGGGGCCAACGTCCTGACTTTC. This chain links TRBV11-3 with TRBJ2-6; D not resolved. The CDR3 is 19 amino acids. The germline V and J ends were trimmed by 4 bases and 3 bases, with 22 bases remaining between them. CDR1 and CDR2 (germline): SGHNT, YENEEA.